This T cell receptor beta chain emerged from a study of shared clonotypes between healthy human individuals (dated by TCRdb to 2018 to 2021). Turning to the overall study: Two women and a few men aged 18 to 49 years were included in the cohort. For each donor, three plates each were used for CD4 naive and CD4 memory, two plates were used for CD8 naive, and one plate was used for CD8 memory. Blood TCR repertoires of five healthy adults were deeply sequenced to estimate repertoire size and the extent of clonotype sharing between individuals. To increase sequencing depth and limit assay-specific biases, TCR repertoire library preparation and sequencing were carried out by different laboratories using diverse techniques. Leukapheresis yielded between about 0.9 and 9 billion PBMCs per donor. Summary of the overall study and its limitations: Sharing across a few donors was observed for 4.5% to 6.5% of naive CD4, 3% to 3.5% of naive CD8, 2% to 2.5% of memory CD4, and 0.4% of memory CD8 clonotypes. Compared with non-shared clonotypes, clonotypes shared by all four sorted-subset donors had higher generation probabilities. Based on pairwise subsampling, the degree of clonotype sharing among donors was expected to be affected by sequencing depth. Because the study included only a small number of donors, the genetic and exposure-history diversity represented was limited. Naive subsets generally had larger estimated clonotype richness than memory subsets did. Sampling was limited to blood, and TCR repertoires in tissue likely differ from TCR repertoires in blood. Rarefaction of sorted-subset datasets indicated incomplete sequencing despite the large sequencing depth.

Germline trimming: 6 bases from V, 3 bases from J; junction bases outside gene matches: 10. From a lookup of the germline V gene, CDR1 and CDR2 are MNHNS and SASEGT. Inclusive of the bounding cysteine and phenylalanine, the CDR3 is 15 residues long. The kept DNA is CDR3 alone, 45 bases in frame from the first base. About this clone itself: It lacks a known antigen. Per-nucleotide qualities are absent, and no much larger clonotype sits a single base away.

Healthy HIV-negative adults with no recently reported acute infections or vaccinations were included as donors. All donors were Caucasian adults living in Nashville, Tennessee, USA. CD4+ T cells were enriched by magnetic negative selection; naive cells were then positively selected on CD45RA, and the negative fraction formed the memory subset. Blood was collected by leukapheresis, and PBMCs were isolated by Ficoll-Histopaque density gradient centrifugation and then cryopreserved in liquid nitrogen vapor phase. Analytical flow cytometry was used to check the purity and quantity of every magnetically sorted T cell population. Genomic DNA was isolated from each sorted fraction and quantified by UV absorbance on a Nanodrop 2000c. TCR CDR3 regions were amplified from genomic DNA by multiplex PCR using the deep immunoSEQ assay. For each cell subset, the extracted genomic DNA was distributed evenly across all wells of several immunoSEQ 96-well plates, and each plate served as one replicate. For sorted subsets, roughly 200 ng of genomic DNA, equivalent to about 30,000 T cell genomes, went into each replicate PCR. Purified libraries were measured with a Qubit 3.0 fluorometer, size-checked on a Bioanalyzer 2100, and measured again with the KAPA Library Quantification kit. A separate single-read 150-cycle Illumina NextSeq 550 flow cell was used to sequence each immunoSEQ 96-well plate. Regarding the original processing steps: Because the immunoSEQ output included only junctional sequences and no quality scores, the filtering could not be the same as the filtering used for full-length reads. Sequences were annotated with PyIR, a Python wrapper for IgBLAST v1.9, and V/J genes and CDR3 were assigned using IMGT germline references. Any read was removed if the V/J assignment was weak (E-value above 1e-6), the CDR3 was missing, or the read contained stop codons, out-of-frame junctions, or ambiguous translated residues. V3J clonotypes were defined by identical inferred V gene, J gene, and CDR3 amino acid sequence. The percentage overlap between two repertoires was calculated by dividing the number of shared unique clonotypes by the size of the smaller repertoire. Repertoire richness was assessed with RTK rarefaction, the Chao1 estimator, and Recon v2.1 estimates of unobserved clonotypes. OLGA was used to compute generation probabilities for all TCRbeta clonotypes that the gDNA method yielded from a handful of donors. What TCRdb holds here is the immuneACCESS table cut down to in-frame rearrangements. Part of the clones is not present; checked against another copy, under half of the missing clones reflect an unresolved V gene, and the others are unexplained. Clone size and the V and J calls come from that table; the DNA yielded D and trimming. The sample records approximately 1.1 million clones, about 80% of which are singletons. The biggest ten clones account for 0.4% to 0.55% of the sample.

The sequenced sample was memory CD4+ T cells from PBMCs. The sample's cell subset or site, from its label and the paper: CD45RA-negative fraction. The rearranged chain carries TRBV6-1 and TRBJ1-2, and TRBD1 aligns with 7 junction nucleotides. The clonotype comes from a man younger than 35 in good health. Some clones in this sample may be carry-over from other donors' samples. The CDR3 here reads CASSLERQGDYGYTF. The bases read TGTGCCAGCAGCCTGGAGCGACAGGGAGACTATGGCTACACCTTC.